The 6 T cell receptor beta chains presented below share a single source sample, sequenced in a study of OX40 agonist ivuxolimab in advanced cancers. Generated by immunoSEQ multiplex PCR, the TCRdb table keeps only in-frame clones and is missing some. The data hold tens of thousands of clones, with about four fifths observed a single time. This specimen was CD4+ or CD8+ T cells sorted from blood, taken in a trial of the OX40 agonist ivuxolimab. The receptor set was obtained from an adult with an advanced solid tumor such as melanoma, head and neck, liver or kidney cancer.

This chain joins TRBV6-6 and TRBJ2-7, with 8 bases lining up with TRBD2. Germline V gene sequence: CDR1 MNHNY, CDR2 SVGAGI (reference sequence). Germline trimming cut 6 bases from V and 6 bases from J; bases unmatched to any gene: 16. The CDR3 is 16 residues long. CDR3 nucleotide sequence: TGTGCCAGCAGCTTCACCCTCTTGGGACTAGTTGCCGAGCAGTACTTC. Its protein product is CASSFTLLGLVAEQYF.

The rearrangement joins TRBV4-1 to TRBJ2-3; TRBD2 is a possible D gene (5 bases). Germline CDR1 is MGHRA and CDR2 is YSYEKL. Trimming took off 0 bases at V and 6 bases at J, with 16 bases between the two ends. This CDR3 has 16 residues. CDR3 region: CASSQDWVETRDTQYF. The DNA for the CDR3 is TGCGCCAGCAGCCAAGATTGGGTCGAAACTAGGGATACGCAGTATTTT.

This chain links TRBV19 with TRBJ1-3; tentative D call: TRBD1 (5 bases). Trimming took 8 bases from V and 4 from J, leaving 15 bases between them. CDR3 size: 14 residues. Germline loops: CDR1 LNHDA, CDR2 SQIVND (reference sequence). In DNA, the CDR3 is TGTGCCAGTCAGCCTGGGACCTCCGGAAACACCATATATTTT. It translates to CASQPGTSGNTIYF.

The gene calls are TRBV27 and TRBJ2-1, with a possible D match to TRBD1 (5 bases). The CDR3 consists of 13 residues. The germline gives CDR1 MNHEY, CDR2 SMNVEV (reference sequence). Trimming pared 6 bases from V and 5 bases from J, leaving 11 bases between. The CDR3, as DNA: TGTGCCAGCAGCCTGGGGCCTAACAATGAGCAGTTCTTC. Protein product: CASSLGPNNEQFF.

The chain joins TRBV28 to TRBJ2-1; D gene uncertain. This CDR3 is 15 amino acids long. Germline loops: CDR1 MDHEN, CDR2 SYDVKM. The V and J ends lost 3 bases and 4 bases respectively, with 13 bases between them. CDR3 region: CASSLDETKYNEQFF. CDR3 DNA: TGTGCCAGCAGTTTGGACGAGACGAAGTACAATGAGCAGTTCTTC.

This chain links TRBV27 with TRBJ2-7; D unresolved. Per germline, CDR1 MNHEY and CDR2 SMNVEV (reference sequence). There are 13 residues in the CDR3. V dropped 5 bases and J dropped 1 base, with 9 bases sitting between them. The CDR3 DNA reads as TGTGCCAGCAGTCATACTCCGTCCTACGAGCAGTACTTC. It encodes CASSHTPSYEQYF.